The rows below give T cell receptor beta chains drawn from one sample of a study of cytomegalovirus exposure and HLA in healthy donors. Produced via immunoSEQ multiplex PCR; TCRdb's table is partial and in-frame only. This sample carries some 160,000 clones, around 89% of them seen once, and the ten largest clones take under 3%. The sample consisted of PBMCs. The receptors were gathered from a man younger than 35 in good health and CMV-seronegative. Each CDR3 is given with its conserved first and last residue. A D gene is named only where the DNA matches it firmly. A clone size is listed for some rows: how often the clone was seen (once, few, many), or a class if it is expanded.

CASSLLSGTSNVYF	TGTGCCAGCAGTTTGCTTTCCGGGACTAGTAACGTATACTTC	few	TRBD2	TRBJ2-7	TRBV28
CASSPQGASDTQYF	TGCGCCAGCAGCCCCCAGGGGGCGTCAGATACGCAGTATTTT	NA	TRBD1	TRBJ2-3	TRBV10-1
CASSQDISGQGSPLHF	TGTGCCAGCAGCCAAGACATTAGCGGGCAGGGTTCACCCCTCCACTTT	NA	NA	TRBJ1-6	TRBV4-2
CASSLEQGGSYEQYF	TGTGCCAGCAGCTTAGAACAGGGGGGTTCCTACGAGCAGTACTTC	NA	TRBD1	TRBJ2-7	TRBV7-2
CASSDGGNQPQHF	TGCGCCAGCAGTGATGGGGGGAATCAGCCCCAGCATTTT	NA	NA	TRBJ1-5	TRBV10-2
CASSQDLGGGTYNEQFF	TGCGCCAGCAGCCAAGATCTTGGAGGGGGCACCTACAATGAGCAGTTCTTC	NA	NA	TRBJ2-1	TRBV4-3
CASRRETSNQPQHF	TGTGCCAGCCGGAGAGAAACTAGCAATCAGCCCCAGCATTTT	few	NA	TRBJ1-5	TRBV6-1
CASSWTSGVSYEQYF	TGTGCCAGCAGTTGGACTAGCGGCGTCTCCTACGAGCAGTACTTC	NA	TRBD2	TRBJ2-7	TRBV27
CSVNGLGGLAGDGSSDTQYF	TGCAGCGTTAATGGCCTTGGTGGACTAGCGGGAGATGGTAGCTCAGATACGCAGTATTTT	NA	TRBD2	TRBJ2-3	TRBV29-1
CASSFSVRSYNEQFF	TGTGCCAGCAGTTTTTCCGTCAGAAGTTACAATGAGCAGTTCTTC	NA	NA	TRBJ2-1	TRBV28
CASSPGQIPNYGYTF	TGTGCCAGCTCACCCGGACAGATTCCTAACTATGGCTACACCTTC	NA	NA	TRBJ1-2	TRBV18
CASSNPGQNYGYTF	TGTGCCAGCAGTAACCCTGGACAGAACTATGGCTACACCTTC	NA	NA	TRBJ1-2	TRBV28
CSAPMNTEAFF	TGCAGTGCCCCAATGAACACTGAAGCTTTCTTT	NA	NA	TRBJ1-1	TRBV20-1
CASSVRQVGEAFF	TGTGCCAGTAGTGTCCGACAGGTGGGTGAAGCTTTCTTT	NA	NA	TRBJ1-1	TRBV19
CASSFDSGQPTQYF	TGCGCCAGCAGCTTCGACAGTGGGCAGCCTACGCAGTATTTT	NA	NA	TRBJ2-3	TRBV5-1
CASSPPRGDNEQFF	TGTGCCAGCAGCCCTCCCCGGGGAGACAATGAGCAGTTCTTC	NA	NA	TRBJ2-1	TRBV6-5
CASGGRGNYGYTF	TGTGCCAGCGGAGGGCGGGGTAACTATGGCTACACCTTC	NA	NA	TRBJ1-2	TRBV6-5
CASSDTQGAQYF	TGCGCCAGCAGCGACACCCAGGGGGCCCAGTACTTC	NA	TRBD1	TRBJ2-5	TRBV5-1
CASSLAAGSTDTQYF	TGTGCCAGCAGCTTGGCGGCGGGGAGCACAGATACGCAGTATTTT	NA	NA	TRBJ2-3	TRBV5-4
CASIKSTGGAYYTF	TGTGCCAGCATTAAGTCTACAGGGGGCGCGTACTACACCTTC	NA	TRBD1	TRBJ1-2	TRBV28
CASSPQGAIGNEQFF	TGTGCCAGTAGCCCCCAGGGGGCAATTGGGAATGAGCAGTTCTTC	few	TRBD1	TRBJ2-1	TRBV19
CASSFRTSGANEQFF	TGTGCCAGCAGCTTCCGGACTAGCGGGGCCAATGAGCAGTTCTTC	NA	TRBD2	TRBJ2-1	TRBV27
CASSRDFLGEQYF	TGTGCCAGCAGCCGGGACTTCTTGGGCGAGCAGTACTTC	NA	NA	TRBJ2-7	TRBV6-4
CASSIALPGQGGVRNQPQHF	TGTGCCAGTAGTATAGCCTTGCCAGGACAGGGTGGGGTTCGCAATCAGCCCCAGCATTTT	NA	TRBD1	TRBJ1-5	TRBV19
CSARDSSYNEQFF	TGCAGCGCCCGAGATAGCTCCTACAATGAGCAGTTCTTC	NA	NA	TRBJ2-1	TRBV29-1
CASNDDRGQNTGELFF	TGTGCCAGCAACGACGACAGGGGCCAGAACACCGGGGAGCTGTTTTTT	NA	TRBD1	TRBJ2-2	TRBV6-6
CASSPSRGTQHF	TGTGCCAGCTCACCATCTCGGGGGACCCAGCATTTT	few	NA	TRBJ1-5	TRBV18
CASSSYSGGSTEAFF	TGTGCCAGCAGTTCCTACTCAGGGGGCAGTACTGAAGCTTTCTTT	once	TRBD1	TRBJ1-1	TRBV6-5
CASSEISGGKNEQFF	TGCGCCAGCAGTGAAATTAGCGGGGGAAAAAATGAGCAGTTCTTC	NA	TRBD2	TRBJ2-1	TRBV10-1
CASSAPEWASGRDTQYF	TGTGCCAGCAGCGCCCCTGAGTGGGCTAGCGGGAGAGATACGCAGTATTTT	once	TRBD2	TRBJ2-3	TRBV9
CASSEFLREIYEQFF	TGTGCCAGCAGTGAATTTTTGCGGGAGATCTATGAGCAGTTCTTC	NA	TRBD2	TRBJ2-1	TRBV6-1
CASSQEVGGYYGYTF	TGCGCCAGCAGCCAAGAAGTAGGCGGCTACTATGGCTACACCTTC	NA	NA	TRBJ1-2	TRBV4-3
CASSLYMRQGRRNQPQHF	TGTGCCAGCAGTTTATACATGAGACAGGGACGACGCAATCAGCCCCAGCATTTT	NA	TRBD1	TRBJ1-5	TRBV28
CASSQRSSSYTDTQYF	TGCGCCAGCAGCCAAAGGTCTAGCAGCTACACAGATACGCAGTATTTT	NA	NA	TRBJ2-3	TRBV4-1
CASDIVEGRYHNEQFF	TGTGCCAGCGACATCGTGGAGGGCCGGTACCACAATGAGCAGTTCTTC	NA	NA	TRBJ2-1	TRBV6-9
CASSSIGGGSTDTQYF	TGTGCCAGCAGCTCGATTGGGGGAGGGAGCACAGATACGCAGTATTTT	NA	TRBD2	TRBJ2-3	TRBV5-5
CASSLGLSSPKTEAFF	TGTGCCAGCAGCTTGGGACTTAGTTCTCCTAAGACTGAAGCTTTCTTT	NA	NA	TRBJ1-1	TRBV5-6
CASSFGTSVPGEYF	TGTGCCAGCAGCTTTGGTACTAGCGTCCCGGGGGAGTACTTC	NA	TRBD2	TRBJ2-7	TRBV5-4
CASNEDSYGYTF	TGTGCCAGTAATGAAGACAGTTATGGCTACACCTTC	NA	NA	TRBJ1-2	TRBV28
CASRKEPYNEQFF	TGTGCCAGCAGGAAGGAGCCCTACAATGAGCAGTTCTTC	medium-sized	NA	TRBJ2-1	TRBV27
CATSRGMSGSHGGELFF	TGTGCCACCAGCAGAGGGATGTCCGGGTCCCACGGCGGGGAGCTGTTTTTT	once	NA	TRBJ2-2	TRBV15
CASSLEDLNRETQYF	TGCGCCAGCAGCTTGGAGGACTTAAATCGAGAGACCCAGTACTTC	NA	NA	TRBJ2-5	TRBV5-1
CASSQSVNTEAFF	TGCGCCAGCAGCCAAAGCGTGAACACTGAAGCTTTCTTT	NA	NA	TRBJ1-1	TRBV4-1
CASRPGQGLVDEKLFF	TGTGCCAGCAGGCCGGGACAGGGGCTCGTCGATGAAAAACTGTTTTTT	NA	TRBD1	TRBJ1-4	TRBV11-2
CASSLEGGTNTEAFF	TGCGCCAGCAGCTTAGAAGGGGGCACAAACACTGAAGCTTTCTTT	once	TRBD1	TRBJ1-1	TRBV5-1
CASSPSDRTNYGYTF	TGTGCCAGCTCCCCGTCGGACAGGACTAACTATGGCTACACCTTC	NA	TRBD1	TRBJ1-2	TRBV18
CASSGLAGGPGELFF	TGCGCCAGCAGTGGACTAGCGGGAGGGCCTGGGGAGCTGTTTTTT	NA	TRBD2	TRBJ2-2	TRBV10-2
CSVEDRGSGRPYPYNEQFF	TGCAGCGTTGAAGATAGAGGGAGCGGGAGACCCTACCCTTACAATGAGCAGTTCTTC	NA	TRBD2	TRBJ2-1	TRBV29-1
CASSLLQGEQPQHF	TGTGCCAGCAGTTTACTACAGGGGGAACAGCCCCAGCATTTT	NA	TRBD1	TRBJ1-5	TRBV28
CSAPESNEQFF	TGCAGTGCCCCAGAAAGCAATGAGCAGTTCTTC	NA	NA	TRBJ2-1	TRBV20-1
CASSFLPSGANVLTF	TGTGCCAGCAGCTTTCTACCATCTGGGGCCAACGTCCTGACTTTC	NA	NA	TRBJ2-6	TRBV7-9